The entry that follows covers one T cell receptor beta chain sequence. The antigen is undetermined. The sample has other DNA sequences that encode this CDR3 too. TCRdb keeps only in-frame clones here, not all; method: immunoSEQ multiplex PCR. The profile shows approximately 250,000 clones, 70% to 90% of them singletons. V was clipped by 3 bases and J by 0 bases, with 6 bases between them. This CDR3 contains 13 residues. Germline V lookup: CDR1 GTSNPN, CDR2 SVGIG (reference sequence). This sample stems from a study of Ad26.COV2.S vaccination and SARS-CoV-2 variants. Study-level background: Of the COV1001 trial arms, the Ad26.COV2.S arm included the donor. In the study, Ad26.COV2.S was injected intramuscularly once, or twice 56 days apart. Overall study results and limits: Those who received the vaccine showed greater spike-specific TCR breadth than those given placebo. Responses of spike-specific T cells (both CD8+ and CD4+) reportedly showed substantial breadth after vaccination.

The treatment denotes: 15 to 20 received Ad26.COV2.S at low or high dose, single or two shots; roughly five received placebo; per-sample allocation not given. On day 63 after the first injection, vaccine and placebo recipients gave samples. The sample here was peripheral blood, taken in a trial of Ad26.COV2.S vaccine versus placebo. This chain uses TRBV30 with TRBJ1-3; D is unclear. The receptor comes from a person aged 18 to 65 who received the Ad26.COV2.S COVID-19 vaccine or a placebo. CDR3 nucleotides: TGTGCCTGGAGCCCTGGCTCTGGAAACACCATATATTTT. Translating gives CAWSPGSGNTIYF.